Below, 30 T cell receptor beta chains from the same sample are listed, as sequenced in a study of T cell repertoires in cytomegalovirus infection. The antigens of these receptors remain unknown. TCRdb reprocessed the reads with MiXCR, giving one entry per CDR3 protein. The sample has roughly 340,000 distinct CDR3 sequences; roughly 28% are singletons. Source: cultured PBMCs, taken from culture after CMV antigen stimulation. The receptors here all came from a human donor in good health (CMV status not recorded). Some clones in this sample may be carry-over from other donors' samples.

Written as DNA, the CDR3 is TGTGCCAGCAAAGTCGGGCGGATCAACACTGAAGCTTTCTTT. Protein: CASKVGRINTEAFF. The chain has TRBV2 and TRBJ1-1, with no clear D. V was trimmed by 7 bases and J by 2 bases, leaving 14 bases between them. CDR1 is SNHLY, CDR2 FYNNEI, per germline. The length of the CDR3 is 14 residues.

This rearrangement joins TRBV19 to TRBJ1-5, with D maybe TRBD1 (6 bases). V dropped 2 bases and J dropped 7 bases, with 21 bases sitting between them. Germline V gives CDR1 LNHDA, CDR2 SQIVND (reference sequence). The CDR3 contains 17 residues. The CDR3 loop reads CASSIIGSGALRQPQHF. In DNA form, the CDR3 reads TGTGCCAGTAGTATAATTGGGTCAGGGGCGCTTCGACAGCCCCAGCATTTT.

The rearrangement uses TRBV6-1 and TRBJ2-7; 11 bases are shared with TRBD2. Germline loops: CDR1 MNHNS, CDR2 SASEGT. V lost 8 bases to trimming and J lost 3 bases; unmatched junction nucleotides: 3. The CDR3 is made up of 13 amino acids. In nucleotides, the CDR3 is TGTGCCAGCGTACTAGCGGGAGACTACGAGCAGTACTTC. As protein: CASVLAGDYEQYF.

The chain is built from TRBV12-3 or TRBV12-4 and TRBJ1-3, with 7 bases matching TRBD1. Unmatched junction bases numbered 5, after V lost 7 bases and J lost 2 bases. This CDR3 is 14 amino acids long. This CDR3 is CASNVGTAGNTIYF. In DNA, the CDR3 is TGTGCCAGCAACGTCGGGACAGCTGGAAACACCATATATTTT.

The V and J genes are TRBV5-1 and TRBJ2-2; 8 bases map to TRBD2. CDR3 size: 14 residues. V dropped 1 base and J dropped 7; count of bases not matched to a gene: 3. Germline V gene lookup returns CDR1 SGHRS and CDR2 YFSETQ. The DNA of the CDR3 is TGCGCCAGCAGCTTGTATAGCGGGATCGGGGAGCTGTTTTTT. It specifies CASSLYSGIGELFF.

CDR3 coding DNA: TGTGCCAGCTCACCAGCGGACTCTGGAAACACCATATATTTT. It codes for CASSPADSGNTIYF. The chain recombines TRBV18 with TRBJ1-3, with no clear D. The germline gives CDR1 KGHSH, CDR2 LQKENI. This CDR3 has 14 residues. The V gene lost 2 bases and the J gene lost 0 bases, with 5 bases spanning the gap.

This chain connects TRBV25-1 to TRBJ1-2; weak D call: TRBD1 (5 bases). CDR3 length: 15 amino acids. Germline CDR1 and CDR2: MGHDK and SYGVNS. The V and J ends lost 0 bases and 6 bases respectively, with 14 bases between them. The CDR3 sequence is CASSEYQGGIDGYTF. The CDR3 DNA sequence: TGTGCCAGCAGTGAATATCAGGGAGGTATAGATGGCTACACCTTC.

The chain uses TRBV28 and TRBJ2-1; 10 bases are a match to TRBD2. This CDR3 is built from 15 residues. The junction had 6 bases not matched to a gene; V was cut back by 5 bases and J by 5 bases. Germline V gene data show CDR1 as MDHEN and CDR2 as SYDVKM. CDR3 in amino acids: CASSPSGRANNEQFF. CDR3 sequence (DNA): TGTGCCAGCAGTCCTAGCGGGAGAGCCAACAATGAGCAGTTCTTC.

This clonotype was observed a handful of times. The chain couples TRBV28 to TRBJ2-6; the D call may be TRBD1 or TRBD2 (5 bases each). The ends were cut back, 8 bases at V and 2 bases at J, with 13 bases in the middle. Germline V gives CDR1 MDHEN, CDR2 SYDVKM. This CDR3 is built from 15 residues. The CDR3 reads CASSNPGPGANVLTF. The CDR3, as DNA: TGTGCCAGCTCTAACCCGGGACCTGGGGCCAACGTCCTGACTTTC.

This clonotype has more than one count but fewer than ten. The chain links TRBV28 to TRBJ2-3, with 9 positions matching TRBD2. The CDR3 runs 20 residues. The V gene's germline CDR1 is MDHEN and CDR2 SYDVKM. Germline trimming cut 5 bases from V and 1 base from J; bases unmatched to any gene: 19. The CDR3 DNA reads TGTGCCAGCAGTCCTGTACTTGGACTGGCGGGAGGGTCTGGCACAGATACGCAGTATTTT. It is translated as CASSPVLGLAGGSGTDTQYF.

The genes are TRBV19 and TRBJ2-1; TRBD2 agrees at 9 bases. The CDR3 contains 17 residues. Losses at the gene ends were 0 bases for V and 4 bases for J; bases not matched to a gene: 7. Per germline, CDR1 LNHDA and CDR2 SQIVND (reference sequence). The CDR3 loop reads CASSIEGGGRGYNEQFF. The CDR3 DNA follows: TGTGCCAGTAGTATAGAAGGGGGCGGGAGGGGATACAATGAGCAGTTCTTC.

At least ten counts were recorded for this clonotype. The rearrangement uses TRBV7-2 and TRBJ2-3; D might be TRBD1 or TRBD2, each matching 5 bases. V shed 5 bases and J shed 1 base, with 13 bases lying between them. Germline lookup yields CDR1 SGHTA and CDR2 FQGNSA. This CDR3 has 15 amino acids. CDR3 in amino acids: CASSRRDGGTDTQYF. The CDR3 nucleotides are TGTGCCAGCAGCCGCCGGGACGGTGGCACAGATACGCAGTATTTT.

The V gene is TRBV2, the J gene TRBJ1-5; the D gene is possibly TRBD1 (6 bases). Germline V gene lookup returns CDR1 SNHLY and CDR2 FYNNEI. The CDR3 loop spans 12 amino acids. Trimming removed 11 bases at V and 6 bases at J, with 14 bases between. The DNA of the CDR3 is TGTGCCGGCGGCAGGGGTGGTCAGCCCCAGCATTTT. Translation: CAGGRGGQPQHF.

In its sample, this clonotype was seen a few times. The gene calls are TRBV10-3 and TRBJ2-2; the match to TRBD2 covers 8 bases. V dropped 3 bases and J dropped 6; count of bases not matched to a gene: 9. This CDR3 spans 16 amino acids. Germline CDR1 reads ENHRY; CDR2 reads SYGVKD. The CDR3 here is CAISDPSGGGAGELFF. The DNA of the CDR3 is TGTGCCATCAGTGACCCCAGCGGGGGAGGAGCCGGGGAGCTGTTTTTT.

The J gene is TRBJ2-2, the V gene TRBV29-1, with a possible D match to TRBD1 (7 bases). V lost 0 bases and J lost 0, with 20 bases in between. The CDR3 loop spans 19 amino acids. The germline CDR1 and CDR2 sequences are SQVTM and ANQGSEA. The CDR3 reads CSVEDPQGGKQPNTGELFF. The CDR3 DNA reads TGCAGCGTTGAAGATCCCCAGGGGGGAAAGCAACCGAACACCGGGGAGCTGTTTTTT.

This clonotype was recorded a few times. The V call is TRBV19, the J call TRBJ1-1, with D possibly TRBD1 on 5 matching bases. There are 15 residues in the CDR3. The ends were cut back, 1 base at V and 5 bases at J, with 14 bases in the middle. Germline CDR1 is LNHDA and CDR2 is SQIVND (reference sequence). The chain's CDR3 is CASSIGQGTRTEAFF. The CDR3 DNA reads TGTGCCAGTAGTATAGGGCAGGGAACGAGAACTGAAGCTTTCTTT.

Only a few counts were recorded for this clonotype. This rearrangement joins TRBV27 to TRBJ2-7; 7 bases line up with TRBD2. The germline CDR1 and CDR2 sequences are MNHEY and SMNVEV (reference sequence). The V segment lost 6 bases and the J segment 6 bases; nucleotides outside the gene matches: 11. The CDR3 extends over 14 amino acids. The CDR3 DNA sequence: TGTGCCAGCAGACAGACTAGCTACCTCGGCGAGCAGTACTTC. It specifies CASRQTSYLGEQYF.

This clonotype was counted between two and nine times. The V and J genes are TRBV10-3 and TRBJ2-7, with 10 bases that match TRBD2. CDR1 and CDR2 from the germline V gene are ENHRY and SYGVKD. CDR3 length: 14 amino acids. V shed 8 bases, J shed 0 bases, and the junction held 4 bases outside the gene matches. The CDR3 loop reads CAIGPSGSSYEQYF. CDR3 DNA: TGTGCCATCGGGCCTAGCGGGAGCTCCTACGAGCAGTACTTC.

V gene TRBV10-3 combines with J gene TRBJ1-2; TRBD1 might be the D (5 bases). CDR3 length equals 13 residues. The V gene's germline CDR1 is ENHRY and CDR2 SYGVKD. V shed 3 bases and J shed 6 bases, with 11 bases lying between them. DNA of the CDR3: TGTGCCATCAGTGACAGGGCTGAAGATGGCTACACCTTC. This gives the protein CAISDRAEDGYTF.

The chain recombines TRBV27 with TRBJ1-5; D is unclear. CDR1 and CDR2 from the germline V gene are MNHEY and SMNVEV (reference sequence). The CDR3 spans 15 residues. V lost 5 bases to trimming and J lost 2 bases, with 13 bases between them. This CDR3 reads CASSDGVRGNQPQHF. The CDR3 DNA reads as TGTGCCAGCAGTGATGGGGTAAGGGGCAATCAGCCCCAGCATTTT.

This clonotype was observed a few times. The rearrangement joins TRBV3-1 to TRBJ1-1; a possible D gene is TRBD1 (5 bases). The CDR3 consists of 14 residues. From germline, CDR1 is LGHDT and CDR2 YNNKEL (reference sequence). V shed 1 base and J shed 3 bases, with 9 bases lying between them. CDR3 in amino acids: CASSQAGEDTEAFF. DNA of the CDR3: TGTGCCAGCAGCCAAGCGGGGGAAGACACTGAAGCTTTCTTT.

This clonotype was observed many times. This chain joins TRBV7-2 and TRBJ2-3; D remains unclear. Trimming took 0 bases from V and 8 from J, leaving 12 bases between them. This CDR3 contains 14 residues. Germline CDR1 SGHTA, CDR2 FQGNSA. The chain's CDR3 is CASSLAQLVSTQYF. Here the CDR3 DNA reads TGTGCCAGCAGCTTAGCCCAGCTAGTTTCTACGCAGTATTTT.

The J gene is TRBJ1-5, the V gene TRBV29-1; tentative D call: TRBD1 (5 bases). Trimming stripped 0 bases from V and 0 bases from J, with 15 bases between. CDR1 and CDR2 (germline): SQVTM, ANQGSEA. CDR3 size: 17 residues. In nucleotides, the CDR3 is TGCAGCGTTGAAGATCGAAGGGGCACTGATAGCAATCAGCCCCAGCATTTT. It codes for CSVEDRRGTDSNQPQHF.

In its sample, this clonotype was seen a few times. This chain joins TRBV29-1 and TRBJ1-1; D uncertain. CDR3 length equals 13 residues. Germline lookup yields CDR1 SQVTM and CDR2 ANQGSEA. The V end lost 4 bases, the J end lost 1 base, and 10 bases lay between the germline ends. CDR3 protein: CSVGGRTNTEAFF. CDR3 DNA sequence: TGCAGCGTTGGAGGACGGACGAACACTGAAGCTTTCTTT.

The genes are TRBV28 and TRBJ1-1; D is ambiguous. In germline, CDR1 is MDHEN, CDR2 SYDVKM. Trimming stripped 3 bases from V and 1 base from J, with 15 bases between. The CDR3 is made up of 16 amino acids. As DNA, the CDR3 is TGTGCCAGCAGTTTGCAAAGCTTCGGCGGGAACACTGAAGCTTTCTTT. Amino acid sequence: CASSLQSFGGNTEAFF.

The rearrangement joins TRBV7-6 to TRBJ2-2; D may match TRBD1 or TRBD2 (6 bases each). The V gene lost 5 bases and the J gene lost 5 bases, with 18 bases spanning the gap. The CDR3 sequence is 16 residues long. The germline V gene encodes CDR1 SGHVS and CDR2 FNYEAQ. In nucleotides, the CDR3 is TGTGCCAGCAGCGTATCCCCGGGGGCGCGGACCGGGGAGCTGTTTTTT. Its protein is CASSVSPGARTGELFF.

This clonotype was counted only a few times. V gene TRBV7-8 combines with J gene TRBJ1-4, with 7 bases aligning to TRBD1. The CDR3 runs to 15 residues. Per germline, CDR1 SGHVS and CDR2 FQNEAQ. The trim removed 2 bases at V and 6 bases at J, leaving 6 bases unmatched. The CDR3 loop reads CASSLSGGQDEKLFF. The CDR3 DNA reads as TGTGCCAGCAGCTTAAGTGGCGGACAGGATGAAAAACTGTTTTTT.

This clonotype was seen repeatedly, ten times or more. The V and J genes are TRBV27 and TRBJ2-2; TRBD2 aligns across 11 bases. From germline, CDR1 is MNHEY and CDR2 SMNVEV (reference sequence). The trim removed 2 bases at V and 4 bases at J, leaving 3 bases unmatched. CDR3 length: 16 residues. The CDR3 DNA reads as TGTGCCAGCAGTTTACTAGCGGGGGGCCGCACCGGGGAGCTGTTTTTT. Translating it yields CASSLLAGGRTGELFF.

The chain combines TRBV6-5 with TRBJ1-6; D possibly corresponds to TRBD1 (5 bases). CDR3 length: 13 residues. V lost 8 bases and J lost 3, with 8 bases in between. CDR1 is MNHEY and CDR2 is SVGAGI in the germline V gene. The CDR3 spells CASRDRYNSPLHF. The DNA for the CDR3 is TGTGCCAGCCGGGACCGCTATAATTCACCCCTCCACTTT.

The chain employs TRBV14 and TRBJ1-5; no firm D call. Trimming cost V 2 bases and J 1 base, with 3 bases left between them. Germline CDR1 SGHDN, CDR2 FVKESK. The CDR3 loop spans 13 amino acids. The CDR3 DNA follows: TGTGCCAGCAGCCAATACAGCAATCAGCCCCAGCATTTT. It codes for CASSQYSNQPQHF.